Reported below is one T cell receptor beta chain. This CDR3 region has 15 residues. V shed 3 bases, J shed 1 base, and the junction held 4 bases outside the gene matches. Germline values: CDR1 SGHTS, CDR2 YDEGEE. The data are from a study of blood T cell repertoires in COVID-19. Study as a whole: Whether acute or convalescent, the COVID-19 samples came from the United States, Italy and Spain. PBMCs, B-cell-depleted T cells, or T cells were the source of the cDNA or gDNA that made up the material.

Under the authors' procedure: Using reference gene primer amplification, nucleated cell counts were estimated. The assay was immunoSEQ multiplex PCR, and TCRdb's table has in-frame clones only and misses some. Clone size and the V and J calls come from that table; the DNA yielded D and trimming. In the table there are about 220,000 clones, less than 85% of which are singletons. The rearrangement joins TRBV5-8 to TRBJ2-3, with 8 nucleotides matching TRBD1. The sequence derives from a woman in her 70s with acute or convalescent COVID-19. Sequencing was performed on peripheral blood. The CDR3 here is CASSSGQGRTDTQYF. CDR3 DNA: TGTGCCAGCAGCTCCGGACAGGGCCGCACAGATACGCAGTATTTT.